This T cell receptor (beta chain) was captured in a study of tumor-infiltrating lymphocytes in glioblastoma multiforme. Notes on the study in general: Just one glioblastoma patient contributed to the TCR-mutation comparison. Detected clone frequencies may not reflect cell counts, being RNA-based.

Multiple V-beta primers and a C-beta primer amplified TCRB from RNA. Unique molecular identifiers were not described for the libraries. TCRdb reprocessed the multiplex PCR reads via MiXCR and lists one record per CDR3 protein. In the table there are some 32,000 distinct CDR3 sequences, about 64% of which are singletons. Worth noting for this clonotype: Its antigen is still unknown.

Sequenced sample: brain tumor tissue. The sequence was obtained from a male donor with glioblastoma.

Here the CDR3 reads CAILDRGNEQFF. The CDR3 bases are TGTGCCATCTTAGATAGGGGGAATGAGCAGTTCTTC. The chain joins TRBV11-2 to TRBJ2-1; a possible D gene is TRBD1 (6 bases). Per the germline V gene, CDR1 is SGHAT and CDR2 is FQNNGV. The V end was cut by 10 bases, the J end by 7 bases, with 14 bases between. The CDR3 loop spans 12 amino acids.